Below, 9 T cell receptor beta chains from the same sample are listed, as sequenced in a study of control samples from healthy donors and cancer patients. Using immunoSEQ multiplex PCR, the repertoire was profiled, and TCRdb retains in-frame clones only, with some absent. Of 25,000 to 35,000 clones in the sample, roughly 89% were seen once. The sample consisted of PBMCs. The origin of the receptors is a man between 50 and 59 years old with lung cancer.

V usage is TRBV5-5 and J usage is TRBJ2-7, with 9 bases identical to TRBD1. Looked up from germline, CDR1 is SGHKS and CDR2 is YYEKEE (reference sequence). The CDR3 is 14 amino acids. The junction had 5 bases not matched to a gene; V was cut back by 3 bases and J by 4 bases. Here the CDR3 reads CASSSDRGRYEQYV. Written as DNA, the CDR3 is TGTGCCAGCAGCTCGGACAGGGGTCGGTACGAGCAGTACGTC.

The CDR3 region is CASSEGSTDTQYF. CDR3 coding DNA: TGTGCCAGCAGTGAGGGCAGCACAGATACGCAGTATTTT. The chain combines TRBV2 with TRBJ2-3; no clear D. Trimming took 3 bases from V and 0 from J, leaving 4 bases between them. The CDR3 totals 13 residues. The germline CDR1 and CDR2 sequences are SNHLY and FYNNEI.

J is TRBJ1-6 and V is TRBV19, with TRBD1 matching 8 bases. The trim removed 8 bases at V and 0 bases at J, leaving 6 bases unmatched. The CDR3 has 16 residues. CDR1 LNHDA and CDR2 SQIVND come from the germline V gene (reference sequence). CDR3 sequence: CASGEGTGSYNSPLHF. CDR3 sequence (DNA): TGTGCCAGTGGAGAGGGGACAGGCTCCTATAATTCACCCCTCCACTTT.

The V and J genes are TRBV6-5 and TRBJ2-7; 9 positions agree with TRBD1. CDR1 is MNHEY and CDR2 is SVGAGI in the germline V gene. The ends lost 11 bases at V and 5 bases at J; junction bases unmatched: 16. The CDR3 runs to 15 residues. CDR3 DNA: TGTGCCTCGGCATCAAGTCGGGACAGGGTCGACGAGCAGTACTTC. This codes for CASASSRDRVDEQYF.

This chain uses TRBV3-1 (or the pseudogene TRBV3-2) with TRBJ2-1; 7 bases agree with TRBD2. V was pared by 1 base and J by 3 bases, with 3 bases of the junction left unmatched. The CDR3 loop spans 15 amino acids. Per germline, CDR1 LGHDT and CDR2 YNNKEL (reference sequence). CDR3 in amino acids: CASSQGGGGYNEQFF. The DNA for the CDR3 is TGTGCCAGCAGCCAAGGTGGCGGGGGCTACAATGAGCAGTTCTTC.

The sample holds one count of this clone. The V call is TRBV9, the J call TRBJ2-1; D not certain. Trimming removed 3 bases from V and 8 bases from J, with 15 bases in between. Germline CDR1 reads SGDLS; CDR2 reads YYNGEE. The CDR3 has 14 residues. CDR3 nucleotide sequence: TGTGCCAGCAGCGGACCCCAGTTTTTGGATGAGCAGTTCTTC. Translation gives CASSGPQFLDEQFF.

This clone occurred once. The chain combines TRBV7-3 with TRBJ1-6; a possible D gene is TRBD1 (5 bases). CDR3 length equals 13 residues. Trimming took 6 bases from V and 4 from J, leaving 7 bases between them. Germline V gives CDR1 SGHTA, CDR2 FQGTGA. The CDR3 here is CASSRQYNSPLHF. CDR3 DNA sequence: TGTGCCAGCAGTCGACAGTATAATTCACCCCTCCACTTT.

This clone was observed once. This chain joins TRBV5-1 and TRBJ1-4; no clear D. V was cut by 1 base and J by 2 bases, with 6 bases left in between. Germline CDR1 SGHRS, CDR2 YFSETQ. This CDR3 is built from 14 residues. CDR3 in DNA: TGCGCCAGCAGCTTGACAGCGACTAATGAAAAACTGTTTTTT. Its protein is CASSLTATNEKLFF.

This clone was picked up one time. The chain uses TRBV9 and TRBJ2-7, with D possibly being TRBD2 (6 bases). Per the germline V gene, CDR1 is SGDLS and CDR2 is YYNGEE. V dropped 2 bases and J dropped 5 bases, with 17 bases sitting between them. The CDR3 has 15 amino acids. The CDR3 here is CASSVLAGIGNEQYF. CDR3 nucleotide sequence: TGTGCCAGCAGCGTCCTTGCGGGAATAGGGAACGAGCAGTACTTC.